What follows are 9 T cell receptor beta chains derived from one specimen sequenced in a study of OX40 agonist ivuxolimab in advanced cancers. Produced via immunoSEQ multiplex PCR; TCRdb's table is partial and in-frame only. The table records about 32,000 clones, more than 70% of them present only once. This material consisted of CD4+ or CD8+ T cells sorted from blood, taken in a trial of the OX40 agonist ivuxolimab. The source of these receptors is an adult with an advanced solid tumor such as melanoma, head and neck, liver or kidney cancer.

The gene calls are TRBV5-1 and TRBJ2-7, with TRBD2 matching over 13 bases. CDR1 and CDR2 (germline): SGHRS, YFSETQ. V shed 4 bases, J shed 0 bases, and the junction held 7 bases outside the gene matches. The CDR3 has 17 amino acids. The CDR3 loop reads CASSPGTSGVFSYEQYF. CDR3 bases: TGCGCCAGCAGCCCTGGGACTAGCGGGGTGTTCTCCTACGAGCAGTACTTC.

The genes are TRBV9 and TRBJ2-2; 8 nucleotides line up with TRBD1. V lost 6 bases to trimming and J lost 6 bases; unmatched junction nucleotides: 4. CDR3 length: 13 residues. The V gene's germline CDR1 is SGDLS and CDR2 YYNGEE. The CDR3 is CASTTGQAGELFF. CDR3 sequence (DNA): TGTGCCAGCACCACGGGACAGGCCGGGGAGCTGTTTTTT.

The chain combines TRBV2 with TRBJ2-1; 10 nucleotides align to TRBD2. V was clipped by 2 bases and J by 6 bases; unmatched bases: 7. The CDR3 contains 16 residues. Germline V CDR1 and CDR2: SNHLY, FYNNEI. The CDR3 DNA reads as TGTGCCAGCAGTGAAATATCCAGCGGGAGGGGCAATGAGCAGTTCTTC. Its protein is CASSEISSGRGNEQFF.

As regards this clone: The sample holds other DNA sequences that translate to the same CDR3. The J gene is TRBJ1-5, the V gene TRBV14; TRBD1 is a possible D gene (6 bases). CDR3 size: 14 residues. CDR1 SGHDN and CDR2 FVKESK come from the germline V gene. V was trimmed by 5 bases and J by 3 bases, leaving 11 bases between them. The CDR3 spells CASSSTGYNQPQHF. The CDR3 coding sequence is TGTGCCAGCAGCTCTACAGGGTACAATCAGCCCCAGCATTTT.

The chain uses TRBV11-2 and TRBJ2-7; 10 bases align to TRBD2. The CDR3 runs to 16 residues. J lost 3 bases, V lost 4 bases, and 9 bases had no gene match. Per the germline V gene, CDR1 is SGHAT and CDR2 is FQNNGV. The CDR3 DNA is TGTGCCAGCAGCTCTAGCGGGGGCCGGGGGCTCTACGAGCAGTACTTC. This encodes CASSSSGGRGLYEQYF.

The chain uses TRBV13 and TRBJ2-2, with 7 bases aligning to TRBD1. Germline-derived CDR1 and CDR2 are PRHDT and FYEKMQ (reference sequence). The CDR3 loop spans 15 amino acids. The V gene end was trimmed by 4 bases and the J gene end by 1 base; junction bases not matched to a gene: 3. In DNA form, the CDR3 reads TGTGCCAGCAGCTGGGGACAGATGAACACCGGGGAGCTGTTTTTT. It codes for CASSWGQMNTGELFF. Drawing the rest from reference TRBV13 and TRBJ2-2, the complete variable domain is AAGVIQSPRHLIKEKRETATLKCYPIPRHDTVYWYQQGPGQDPQFLISFYEKMQSDKGSIPDRFSAQQFSDYHSELNMSSLELGDSALYFCASSWGQMNTGELFFGEGSRLTVL.

The genes are TRBV27 and TRBJ2-7; tentatively, D is TRBD1 (6 bases). Trimming removed 6 bases from V and 2 bases from J, with 14 bases in between. The germline CDR1 and CDR2 sequences are MNHEY and SMNVEV (reference sequence). CDR3 length: 14 residues. CDR3: CASSDRDTPYEQYF. The DNA for the CDR3 is TGTGCCAGCAGCGACCGGGACACCCCCTACGAGCAGTACTTC.

The rearrangement links TRBV27 to TRBJ1-3; no firm D call. The ends were cut back, 7 bases at V and 8 bases at J, with 15 bases in the middle. The CDR3 extends over 13 amino acids. Germline assignment: CDR1 MNHEY and CDR2 SMNVEV (reference sequence). The CDR3 reads CASTDTLGDTIYF. The CDR3 DNA reads TGTGCCAGCACCGACACACTCGGGGACACCATATATTTT.

For this clone: A single base is all that separates this from a far larger clone, so a read error is likely. Other DNA sequences in this sample translate to the same CDR3. The chain carries TRBV5-1 and TRBJ2-7; D not certain. V dropped 0 bases and J dropped 2 bases, with 12 bases sitting between them. CDR1 and CDR2 (germline): SGHRS, YFSETQ. The CDR3 spans 15 residues. DNA of the CDR3: TGCGCCAGCAGCTTGGGGAGCAGGTTCGCCTACGAGCAGTACTTC. Its translation is CASSLGSRFAYEQYF. The full variable domain, in which reference TRBV5-1 and TRBJ2-7 provide the parts outside the CDR3, is KAGVTQTPRYLIKTRGQQVTLSCSPISGHRSVSWYQQTPGQGLQFLFEYFSETQRNKGNFPGRFSGRQFSNSRSEMNVSTLELGDSALYLCASSLGSRFAYEQYFGPGTRLTVT.